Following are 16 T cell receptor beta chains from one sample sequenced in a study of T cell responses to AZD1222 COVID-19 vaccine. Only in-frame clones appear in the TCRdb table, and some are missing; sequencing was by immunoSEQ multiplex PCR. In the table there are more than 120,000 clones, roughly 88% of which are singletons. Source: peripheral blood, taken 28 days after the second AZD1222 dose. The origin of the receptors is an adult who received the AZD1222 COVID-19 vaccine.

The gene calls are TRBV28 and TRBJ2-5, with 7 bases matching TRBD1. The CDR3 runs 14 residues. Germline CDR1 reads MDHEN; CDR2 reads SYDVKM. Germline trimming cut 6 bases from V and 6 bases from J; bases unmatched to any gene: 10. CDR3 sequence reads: CASRGQLLGQTQYF. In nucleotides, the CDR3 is TGTGCCAGCAGGGGACAGTTACTCGGCCAGACCCAGTACTTC.

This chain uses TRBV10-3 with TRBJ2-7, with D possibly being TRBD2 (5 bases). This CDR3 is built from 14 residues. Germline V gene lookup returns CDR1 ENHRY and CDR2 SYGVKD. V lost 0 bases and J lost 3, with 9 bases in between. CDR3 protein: CAISESEGGYEQYF. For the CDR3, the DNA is TGTGCCATCAGTGAGTCAGAGGGCGGCTACGAGCAGTACTTC.

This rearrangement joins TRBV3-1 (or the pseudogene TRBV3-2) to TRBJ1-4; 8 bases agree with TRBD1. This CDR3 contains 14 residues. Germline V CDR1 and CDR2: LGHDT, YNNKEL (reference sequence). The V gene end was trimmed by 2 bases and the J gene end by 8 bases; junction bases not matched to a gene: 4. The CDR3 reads CASSQRTGREKLFF. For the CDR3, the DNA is TGTGCCAGCAGCCAACGGACAGGGAGGGAAAAACTGTTTTTT.

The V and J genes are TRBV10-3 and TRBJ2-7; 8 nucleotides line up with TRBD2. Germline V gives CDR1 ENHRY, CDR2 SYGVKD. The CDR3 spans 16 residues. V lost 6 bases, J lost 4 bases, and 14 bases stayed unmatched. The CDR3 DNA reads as TGTGCCATCAGCGATAGGGGCGTAGCGGGAAGGTACGAGCAGTACTTC. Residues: CAISDRGVAGRYEQYF.

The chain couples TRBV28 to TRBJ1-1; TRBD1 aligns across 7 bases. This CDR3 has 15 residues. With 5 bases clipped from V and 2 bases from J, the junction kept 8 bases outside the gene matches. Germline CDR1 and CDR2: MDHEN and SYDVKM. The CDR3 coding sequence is TGTGCCAGCAGTCGAACAGGGGCGGGCAACACTGAAGCTTTCTTT. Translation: CASSRTGAGNTEAFF.

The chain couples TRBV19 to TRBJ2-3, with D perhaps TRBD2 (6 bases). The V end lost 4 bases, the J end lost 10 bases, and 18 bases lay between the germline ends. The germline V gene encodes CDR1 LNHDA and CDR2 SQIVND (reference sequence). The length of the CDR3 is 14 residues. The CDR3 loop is CASSTRTTSRAQYF. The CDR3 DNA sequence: TGTGCCAGTAGTACCAGGACCACTAGCAGGGCGCAGTATTTT.

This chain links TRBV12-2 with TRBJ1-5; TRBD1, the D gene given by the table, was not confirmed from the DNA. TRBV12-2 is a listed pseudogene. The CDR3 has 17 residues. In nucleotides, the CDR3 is TGTGCAAGTCGCTTAGTTACGGGACAGGGGGCAGTTCAGCCCCAGCATTTT. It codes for CASRLVTGQGAVQPQHF.

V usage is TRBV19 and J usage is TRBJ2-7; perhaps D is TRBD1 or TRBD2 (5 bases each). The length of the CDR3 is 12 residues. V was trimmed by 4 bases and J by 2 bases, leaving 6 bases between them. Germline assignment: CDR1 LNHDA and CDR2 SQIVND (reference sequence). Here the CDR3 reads CASSRGTYEQYF. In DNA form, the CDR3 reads TGTGCCAGTAGTAGGGGGACCTACGAGCAGTACTTC.

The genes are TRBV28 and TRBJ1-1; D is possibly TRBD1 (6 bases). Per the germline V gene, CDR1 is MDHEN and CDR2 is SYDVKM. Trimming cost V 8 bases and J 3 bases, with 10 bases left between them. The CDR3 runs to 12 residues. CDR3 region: CASLRGYTEAFF. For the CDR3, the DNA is TGTGCCAGCCTCAGGGGATACACTGAAGCTTTCTTT.

The DNA of the CDR3 is TGTGCCAGCAGCCCCCGACAGGGCTACGAGCAGTACTTC. It specifies CASSPRQGYEQYF. The gene calls are TRBV3-1 (or the pseudogene TRBV3-2) and TRBJ2-7; 7 bases align to TRBD1. The V gene end was trimmed by 4 bases and the J gene end by 3 bases; junction bases not matched to a gene: 3. Germline V CDR1 and CDR2: LGHDT, YNNKEL (reference sequence). The CDR3 has 13 residues.

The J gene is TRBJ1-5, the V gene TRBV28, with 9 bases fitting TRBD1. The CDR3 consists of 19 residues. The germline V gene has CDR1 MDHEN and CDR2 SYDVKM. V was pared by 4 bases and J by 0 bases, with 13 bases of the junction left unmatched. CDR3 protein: CASSSSGQGLFYSNQPQHF. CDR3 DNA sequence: TGTGCCAGCAGTTCCTCGGGACAGGGCCTTTTCTATAGCAATCAGCCCCAGCATTTT.

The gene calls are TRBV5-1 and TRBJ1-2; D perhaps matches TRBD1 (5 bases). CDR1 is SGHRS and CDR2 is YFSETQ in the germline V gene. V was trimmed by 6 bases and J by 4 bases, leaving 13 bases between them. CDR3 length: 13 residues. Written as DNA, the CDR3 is TGCGCCAGCACTGAGCCAGGGAGCTATGGCTACACCTTC. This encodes CASTEPGSYGYTF. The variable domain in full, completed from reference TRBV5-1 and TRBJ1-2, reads KAGVTQTPRYLIKTRGQQVTLSCSPISGHRSVSWYQQTPGQGLQFLFEYFSETQRNKGNFPGRFSGRQFSNSRSEMNVSTLELGDSALYLCASTEPGSYGYTFGSGTRLTVV.

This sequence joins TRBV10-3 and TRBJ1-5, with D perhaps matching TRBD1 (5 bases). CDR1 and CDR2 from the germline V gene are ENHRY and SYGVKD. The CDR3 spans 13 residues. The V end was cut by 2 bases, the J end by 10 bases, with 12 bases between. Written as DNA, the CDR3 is TGTGCCATCAGTGAGAACAGGAATGACCCCCAGCATTTT. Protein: CAISENRNDPQHF.

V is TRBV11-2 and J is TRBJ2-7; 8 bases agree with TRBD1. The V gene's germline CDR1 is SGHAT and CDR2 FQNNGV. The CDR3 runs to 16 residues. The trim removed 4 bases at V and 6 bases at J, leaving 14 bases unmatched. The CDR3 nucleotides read TGTGCCAGCAGCTCCTCCCGACAGGGGACCCCTCGCGAGCAGTACTTC. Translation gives CASSSSRQGTPREQYF.

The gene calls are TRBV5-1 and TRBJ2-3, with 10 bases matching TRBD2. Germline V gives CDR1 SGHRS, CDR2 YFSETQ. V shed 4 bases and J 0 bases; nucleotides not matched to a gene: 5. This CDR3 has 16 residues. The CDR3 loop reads CASSPGLALSTDTQYF. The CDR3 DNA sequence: TGCGCCAGCAGCCCGGGACTAGCGTTGAGCACAGATACGCAGTATTTT.

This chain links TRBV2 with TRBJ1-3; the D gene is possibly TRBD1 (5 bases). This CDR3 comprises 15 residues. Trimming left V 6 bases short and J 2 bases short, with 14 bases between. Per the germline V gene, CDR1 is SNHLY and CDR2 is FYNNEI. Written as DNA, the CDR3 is TGTGCCAGCAGGGCCAGGGAGTTAACTGGAAACACCATATATTTT. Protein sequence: CASRARELTGNTIYF.